Following are 13 T cell receptor beta chains from one sample sequenced in a study of CD8 T cells in Susac syndrome (dated by TCRdb to between 2017 and 2020). The library was built by means of the immunoSEQ multiplex PCR assay. RNA was extracted using the RNeasy kit, and roughly 0.45 to 1 microgram was reverse transcribed with random hexamers. TCRdb passed the public sequencing reads through fastp at Q25 and MiXCR, retaining productive beta sequences. Rows matching on CDR3 protein sequence are summarized as one entry with the most common DNA and genes. The sample table contains 150,000 to 180,000 distinct CDR3 sequences; only one count was recorded for approximately 93% of them. Roughly 0.2% of the sample lies in the top ten. What was sequenced was CD8+ T cells from PBMCs. Receptors originate from a human donor with multiple sclerosis.

This sequence joins TRBV5-1 and TRBJ2-3; perhaps TRBD2 as D (5 bases). The germline V gene encodes CDR1 SGHRS and CDR2 YFSETQ. The CDR3 extends over 15 amino acids. V lost 4 bases and J 1 base, leaving 13 bases between the germline ends. The DNA of the CDR3 is TGCGCCAGCAGCCGAGGGCAGAAAGGCACAGATACGCAGTATTTT. Encoded protein: CASSRGQKGTDTQYF.

V gene TRBV7-9 combines with J gene TRBJ2-3; TRBD1 is a possible D gene (6 bases). The CDR3 extends over 15 amino acids. V lost 5 bases to trimming and J lost 2 bases, with 14 bases between them. The germline CDR1 and CDR2 sequences are SEHNR and FQNEAQ (reference sequence). In DNA form, the CDR3 reads TGTGCCAGCAGCCCTCCAGGGGCCTTCACAGATACGCAGTATTTT. Translated: CASSPPGAFTDTQYF.

The rearrangement links TRBV24-1 to TRBJ2-4; 7 bases align to TRBD1. V lost 7 bases, J lost 5 bases, and 4 bases stayed unmatched. The CDR3 runs 13 residues. Per germline, CDR1 KGHDR and CDR2 SFDVKD. As DNA, the CDR3 is TGTGCCACCAGCCAAACAGGGGAAAACATTCAGTACTTC. It codes for CATSQTGENIQYF.

V gene TRBV9 combines with J gene TRBJ2-3; no reliable D call. CDR3 length equals 14 residues. V was cut by 0 bases and J by 5 bases, with 10 bases left in between. Per germline, CDR1 SGDLS and CDR2 YYNGEE. The CDR3 here is CASSVALQGDTQYF. The DNA of the CDR3 is TGTGCCAGCAGCGTAGCTCTACAAGGAGATACGCAGTATTTT.

The CDR3 region is CASSATGGGDGYTF. CDR3 DNA sequence: TGTGCCAGCAGTGCCACAGGGGGTGGAGATGGCTACACCTTC. This chain joins TRBV6-5 and TRBJ1-2, with TRBD1 matching 8 bases. The CDR3 is made up of 14 amino acids. With V trimmed by 5 bases and J by 6 bases, 8 bases remained unmatched. CDR1 is MNHEY, CDR2 SVGAGI, per germline.

The rearrangement joins TRBV29-1 to TRBJ1-3; unclear D gene. The CDR3 has 14 residues. Trimming shortened V by 3 bases and J by 0 bases, and 9 bases separated the two germline ends. Germline V gene data show CDR1 as SQVTM and CDR2 as ANQGSEA. The CDR3 protein is CSVDVVSSGNTIYF. The CDR3 nucleotides read TGCAGCGTTGATGTAGTGAGCTCTGGAAACACCATATATTTT.

V and J are TRBV4-3 and TRBJ2-1; D is unresolved. Trimming took off 1 base at V and 3 bases at J, with 22 bases between the two ends. This CDR3 comprises 19 residues. Germline lookup yields CDR1 LGHNA and CDR2 YSLEER. The CDR3 DNA is TGCGCCAGCAGCCAAGTGTTTGGCCGAGAAACAGATCACTACAATGAGCAGTTCTTC. Translating it yields CASSQVFGRETDHYNEQFF.

V usage is TRBV7-9 and J usage is TRBJ2-3; 7 nucleotides agree with TRBD1. The CDR3 extends over 16 amino acids. J lost 1 base, V lost 4 bases, and 8 bases had no gene match. Looked up from germline, CDR1 is SEHNR and CDR2 is FQNEAQ (reference sequence). CDR3 nucleotide sequence: TGTGCCAGCAGCTCCCGAACAGGGGCGGGCACAGATACGCAGTATTTT. This codes for CASSSRTGAGTDTQYF.

This chain uses TRBV27 with TRBJ1-1; possibly TRBD1 for D (6 bases). The CDR3 sequence is 13 residues long. Trimming took off 8 bases at V and 1 base at J, with 11 bases between the two ends. In germline, CDR1 is MNHEY, CDR2 SMNVEV (reference sequence). This chain's CDR3 is CASWTDSNTEAFF. CDR3 bases: TGTGCCAGCTGGACAGACTCGAACACTGAAGCTTTCTTT.

The genes are TRBV27 and TRBJ1-2; 9 nucleotides line up with TRBD1. The V segment lost 4 bases and the J segment 4 bases; nucleotides outside the gene matches: 10. Germline values: CDR1 MNHEY, CDR2 SMNVEV (reference sequence). The CDR3 is 16 residues long. CDR3 region: CASSSRGQGLAYGYTF. The CDR3 nucleotides are TGTGCCAGCAGTTCCCGTGGACAGGGGCTGGCCTATGGCTACACCTTC.

This rearrangement joins TRBV27 to TRBJ2-7; D is unresolved. The CDR3 loop spans 13 amino acids. Trimming took 5 bases from V and 0 from J, leaving 8 bases between them. The germline CDR1 and CDR2 sequences are MNHEY and SMNVEV (reference sequence). This CDR3 reads CASSVGSSYEQYF. The CDR3 DNA is TGTGCCAGCAGTGTAGGCAGCTCCTACGAGCAGTACTTC.

This clonotype was detected only once. The chain uses TRBV12-3 or TRBV12-4 and TRBJ2-3; tentative D call: TRBD2 (5 bases). The CDR3 sequence is 18 residues long. Trimming shortened V by 5 bases and J by 5 bases, and 26 bases separated the two germline ends. As DNA, the CDR3 is TGTGCCAGCAGTCCCGACCTGCCCGAACTAGGTAGAATAGATACGCAGTATTTT. Translation gives CASSPDLPELGRIDTQYF.

The chain has TRBV7-2 and TRBJ2-5; unclear D gene. The CDR3 contains 14 residues. Trimming shortened V by 5 bases and J by 4 bases, and 14 bases separated the two germline ends. Germline V CDR1 and CDR2: SGHTA, FQGNSA. Here the CDR3 reads CASSPSGLPETQYF. In DNA, the CDR3 is TGTGCCAGCAGCCCCTCGGGCCTCCCAGAGACCCAGTACTTC.